Presented here are 9 T cell receptor beta chains from one specimen sequenced in a study of blood T cell repertoires in COVID-19. Generated by immunoSEQ multiplex PCR, the TCRdb table keeps only in-frame clones and is missing some. This sample yields some 300,000 clones, of which approximately 90% are seen a single time; approximately 7% belongs to the top ten. Sequencing used peripheral blood. The origin of the receptors is a woman in her 30s who had recovered from COVID-19.

This clone showed up just once. This chain uses TRBV2 with TRBJ2-5; 8 bases agree with TRBD1. J gave up 4 bases and V 6 bases, and 4 bases lay outside the gene matches. Germline CDR1 reads SNHLY; CDR2 reads FYNNEI. The CDR3 consists of 13 residues. CDR3 sequence (DNA): TGTGCCAGCAGGGACAGGGCGGGAGAGACCCAGTACTTC. As protein: CASRDRAGETQYF.

The J gene is TRBJ1-6, the V gene TRBV3-1 (or the pseudogene TRBV3-2); D uncertain. Germline assignment: CDR1 LGHDT and CDR2 YNNKEL (reference sequence). The CDR3 runs 14 residues. V was shortened by 2 bases and J by 7 bases, with 9 bases between the two germline ends. CDR3 sequence: CASSQTGLNSPLHF. The CDR3 DNA reads TGTGCCAGCAGCCAAACGGGGTTAAATTCACCCCTCCACTTT.

V is TRBV6-5 and J is TRBJ2-5, with 7 bases aligning to TRBD2. The CDR3 loop spans 16 amino acids. Germline CDR1 reads MNHEY; CDR2 reads SVGAGI. Trimming cost V 0 bases and J 3 bases; bases outside gene matches: 7. The CDR3 protein is CASSYSKASGKETQYF. The CDR3 bases are TGTGCCAGCAGTTACTCGAAGGCTAGCGGTAAAGAGACCCAGTACTTC.

The chain is built from TRBV19 and TRBJ2-1, with a possible D match to TRBD2 (7 bases). There are 15 residues in the CDR3. V was trimmed by 3 bases and J by 1 base, leaving 10 bases between them. The germline gives CDR1 LNHDA, CDR2 SQIVND (reference sequence). The CDR3 DNA sequence: TGTGCCAGTAGTATTCGGGGGGCTTCCTACAATGAGCAGTTCTTC. It yields the protein CASSIRGASYNEQFF.

This sequence joins TRBV7-2 and TRBJ1-1; D uncertain. CDR1 and CDR2 from the germline V gene are SGHTA and FQGNSA. V was cut by 5 bases and J by 3 bases, with 10 bases left in between. This CDR3 has 13 residues. CDR3 bases: TGTGCCAGCAGCAAGCAGGAGGACACTGAAGCTTTCTTT. Its translation: CASSKQEDTEAFF.

V gene TRBV5-1 combines with J gene TRBJ1-1, with 7 bases lining up with TRBD1. Per the germline V gene, CDR1 is SGHRS and CDR2 is YFSETQ. The V and J ends lost 2 bases and 4 bases, in that order; junction bases with no gene match: 5. CDR3 length equals 14 residues. This CDR3 is CASSFRSGGTEAFF. CDR3 sequence (DNA): TGCGCCAGCAGCTTTCGGTCAGGGGGCACTGAAGCTTTCTTT.

This chain connects TRBV29-1 to TRBJ1-4, with D tentatively TRBD1 (5 bases). Trimming shortened V by 4 bases and J by 6 bases, and 9 bases separated the two germline ends. The CDR3 is 12 residues long. Germline V gene data show CDR1 as SQVTM and CDR2 as ANQGSEA. CDR3 coding DNA: TGCAGCGTTGTTAGGGGTGATGAAAAACTGTTTTTT. The encoded protein is CSVVRGDEKLFF.

This clone has a handful of counts. The CDR3 sequence: CASSLYGTGNTGELFF. CDR3 in DNA: TGTGCCAGCAGCTTATACGGGACAGGGAACACCGGGGAGCTGTTTTTT. This rearrangement joins TRBV7-2 to TRBJ2-2, with 8 bases aligning to TRBD1. Germline V gene sequence: CDR1 SGHTA, CDR2 FQGNSA. V shed 2 bases and J 1 base; nucleotides not matched to a gene: 3. The CDR3 runs to 16 residues. The full variable domain, in which reference TRBV7-2 and TRBJ2-2 provide the parts outside the CDR3, is GAGVSQSPSNKVTEKGKDVELRCDPISGHTALYWYRQSLGQGLEFLIYFQGNSAPDKSGLPSDRFSAERTGGSVSTLTIQRTQQEDSAVYLCASSLYGTGNTGELFFGEGSRLTVL.

This chain uses TRBV6-2 or TRBV6-3 with TRBJ1-2; 7 positions match TRBD1. The germline V gene has CDR1 MNHEY and CDR2 SVGEGT. There are 16 residues in the CDR3. The V and J ends lost 5 bases and 4 bases, in that order; junction bases with no gene match: 13. The CDR3 DNA sequence: TGTGCCAGCAGTCACCCGAACAGGGGTAGAAGCTATGGCTACACCTTC. It translates to CASSHPNRGRSYGYTF.